This T cell receptor beta chain was retrieved from a study of blood T cell repertoires in COVID-19. About the research overall: Sources were T cells, B-cell-depleted T cells, or PBMCs; the material itself was cDNA or gDNA.

The germline V gene encodes CDR1 MNHEY and CDR2 SVGAGI. The CDR3 is made up of 14 amino acids. Trimming cost V 5 bases and J 3 bases; bases outside gene matches: 5. Per the authors' pipeline: Scientists estimated how many nucleated cells there were by amplifying reference gene primers. Libraries were prepared by immunoSEQ multiplex PCR; TCRdb keeps only in-frame clonotypes and omits some of them. V and J calls and clone size follow that table, whereas D and trimming were derived from the DNA. The sample records approximately 150,000 clones, more than 65% being singletons. The genes are TRBV6-5 and TRBJ1-2; 8 bases map to TRBD1. The TCR was taken from a man between 65 and 85 years old with active or convalescent COVID-19. Sequenced sample: peripheral blood. The CDR3 sequence: CASSRTGKDYGYTF. The CDR3 DNA follows: TGTGCCAGCAGTCGGACAGGGAAAGACTATGGCTACACCTTC.